Reported below is one T cell receptor (beta chain). Its binding antigen is unknown. The input lacks base qualities; no much larger clone sits a single base away. CDR1 is given as ENHRY and CDR2 as SYGVKD, both from the germline V gene. V was cut back by 3 bases and J by 4 bases, leaving a gap of 16 bases between them. From its cysteine to its phenylalanine, the CDR3 spans 15 amino acids. The retained sequence is limited to the CDR3, 45 bases, with the frame set at the first base. Libraries came from 5' RACE. Sequenced on an Illumina HiSeq 2000. A universal primer binding site was added through template switching, and the final cDNA carried a unique molecular identifier so that TCR cDNA molecules could be counted accurately. Specific primers in the conserved constant-segment region were used to synthesize first-strand cDNA for TCR alpha and beta chains. To control for contamination, each cDNA library was double barcoded with a SMART-Mk sample barcode plus Illumina barcodes. Two successive PCR steps introduced TruSeq adapter sequences along with Illumina sample barcodes. TCR alpha and beta cDNA libraries were sequenced on the Illumina HiSeq platform with custom primers. Processing in the source paper ran as follows. MiGEC processed the raw reads to extract unique molecular identifiers, while MiXCR was used to determine the CDR3 positions. For each individual, recombination models were inferred using an EM algorithm with the repgenHMM and IGoR tools. Shared clonotypes were analyzed with the tcR package in R, and sharing was normalized by the product of cloneset sizes. To study raw recombination without the effects of thymic and clonal selection, out-of-frame nonproductive sequences were analyzed. TCRdb ran its own pipeline on the public reads, namely fastp trimming at Q25 and MiXCR clone calling, and kept in-frame beta chains. Rows with a matching CDR3 protein are joined into one entry that keeps the most common DNA and genes. It is TCRdb's table, rather than the study itself, that gives the V and J calls and clone size. This sample holds more than 600,000 distinct CDR3 sequences; about 20% were observed only once. The ten largest clones take up less than 15% of the sample.

These data belong to a study of identical twins (dated by TCRdb to the mid-2010s). For the wider study: The study deep-sequenced TCR alpha and beta repertoires from monozygotic twins, unrelated adults of various ages and cord blood to test whether fetal clonotypes persist. To rule out contamination, the twin experiments were replicated at different times with different library preparation protocols.

Every donor in the study was a healthy Caucasian. Three pairs of female monozygotic twins, all aged 18 to 29 years, were included in the twin cohort. RNA for TCR libraries was isolated from peripheral blood mononuclear cells. Here is what the overall study found, with its caveats: Invariant T cells such as MAIT and iNKT could partly confound zero-insertion analyses, though diverse VJ usage argued against this for most clonotypes. The excess sharing between twins in beta out-of-frame sequences was weaker because fewer shared sequences reduced the signal-to-noise ratio. In monozygotic twins, recombination models systematically underestimated out-of-frame TCR alpha sharing, but the models matched the sharing seen between unrelated individuals. Compared with coincidental sharing between unrelated individuals, out-of-frame TCR alpha sequences shared between twins showed an excess of sequences with low generation probability. Conclusions relied on cross-sectional statistical analysis, since the same donors could not be followed over many years. Abundant cord blood beta clonotypes carried fewer insertions; young adult naive repertoires showed a weaker similar trend, while memory repertoires showed none.

These sequences were also reported in another study, on T cells expressing NK-cell markers. The second study's paper adds: Under ten donors provided sorted CD3+CD56+NKG2C+, CD3+CD56+NKG2C- and CD3+CD56-NKG2C+ T-cell subsets, whose TCR beta-chain repertoires were profiled. Seven of the eight sequenced donors were HCMV-seropositive and one was HCMV-seronegative. To restrict sorting to alphabetaTCR-expressing T cells, an anti-gammadeltaTCR antibody was added in several experiments. For more than 5 donors, the dominant CD3+CD56+NKG2C+ clonotypes were among the top 10 CD8+ clonotypes and accounted for about 1.0-7.5% of CD8+ T cells. Those dominant clonotypes were again the most abundant among CD3+CD56-NKG2C+ cells in a handful of donors, at about 28.3-65%. It remained unclear whether the expanded NKG2C-expressing T cell clones were specific for HCMV antigens. The eight sequenced donors were randomly selected healthy volunteers, three men and five women. HCMV serostatus was determined by detecting HCMV-specific IgG in serum with a commercial ELISA kit. For five to seven donors, unsorted PBMC were also used to sequence bulk peripheral blood T-cell repertoires. MIGEC handled demultiplexing of the reads and grouping by UMI, while MiTCR was used to assemble and quantify clonotypes. To remove erroneous sequences, TCR cDNA sequences were retained only when supported by two or more reads. The tcR package was used for downstream repertoire analysis, with clonotypes matched between fractions based on CDR3 nucleotide sequence plus V segment. VDJmatch was used to annotate antigen specificity against VDJdb, with one amino acid substitution in CDR3 permitted.

The TCR was taken from a woman younger than 35 in good health. This receptor chain uses TRBV10-3 and TRBJ2-7; a weak D assignment points to TRBD2 (5 bases agree). The sample comprised PBMCs. The sequenced DNA: TGTGCCATCAGTGACCTGCGGGCTGGAGGATACGAGCAGTACTTC. Translated, this gives CAISDLRAGGYEQYF.